This T cell receptor (beta chain) was sequenced for a study of blood T cell repertoires in COVID-19 (dated by TCRdb to 2018 to 2020). The study in broad terms: Samples covering the acute and convalescent phases of COVID-19 were provided by collaborators in the United States, Italy and Spain. The material from the prospective study consisted of cDNA or gDNA derived from T cells, B-cell-depleted T cells, or PBMCs. The repertoires were released in a freely available public database meant as a resource for research on the immune response to SARS-CoV-2. HLA class I and class II types, where available, came from metadata supplied by the sample provider rather than from assay-based typing. A de-identified subject ID, COVID-19 status, age in years and sex were almost always included in the sample metadata. Subjects who had been exposed to COVID-19, were actively infected with it, or had recovered from it provided the deeply sampled blood TCRbeta repertoires that made up the dataset. The samples were drawn from two sources: the first 160 participants of the ongoing ImmuneRACE study, and 950 to 1,500 subjects contributed by 6 global collaborators.

The germline V gene (reference sequence) specifies MNHNY as CDR1 and SVGAGI as CDR2. Inclusive of the bounding cysteine and phenylalanine, the CDR3 is 15 residues long. The retained sequence is limited to the CDR3, 45 bases, with the frame set at the first base. Compared with germline, V lacks 6 bases and J lacks 6 bases; bases without a gene match: 7. Each collaborating institution followed its own protocols to collect whole blood in K2EDTA tubes. For TCRbeta analysis, collaborators shipped samples in one of three forms: frozen whole blood, isolated PBMCs, or DNA extracted from either of those sample types. This clone was counted a few times. Its cognate antigen has yet to be identified. Qualities for individual bases were not recorded, and no much larger clone is one base off. TCRbeta CDR3 regions were amplified from genomic DNA using the immunoSEQ Assay, a bias-controlled multiplex PCR. In the paper's pipeline: The number of nucleated cells in each sample was estimated from the amplification of reference gene primers within the assay. To quantify the absolute abundance of each unique TCRbeta CDR3 rearrangement, sequence reads were collapsed and filtered. For each sample, productive Simpson clonality was calculated as the square root of Simpson's diversity index across productive rearrangements. TCRdb obtained this table from immuneACCESS and retained in-frame rearrangements with V and J assigned. These tables miss some clones; where compared with another copy, unresolved V genes account for less than half of the shortfall, and the remainder is unexplained. V and J calls and clone size follow that table, whereas D and trimming were derived from the DNA. For this sample there are about 190,000 clones; roughly four fifths appear just once. 13% to 15% of the sample is in the top ten clones.

The study at large found these results: The quantity of clinical and demographic metadata differed by source and by participant and was supplied without curation.

Sequencing was done on a sample of peripheral blood. The receptor's source is a man aged 25 to 40 with active or convalescent COVID-19. In this chain, TRBV6-6 is recombined with TRBJ1-4; TRBD1 aligns with 10 central bases. CDR3 loop: CASSPSGTGDEKLFF. In nucleotides, the sequence is TGTGCCAGCAGCCCCTCCGGGACAGGGGATGAAAAACTGTTTTTT.